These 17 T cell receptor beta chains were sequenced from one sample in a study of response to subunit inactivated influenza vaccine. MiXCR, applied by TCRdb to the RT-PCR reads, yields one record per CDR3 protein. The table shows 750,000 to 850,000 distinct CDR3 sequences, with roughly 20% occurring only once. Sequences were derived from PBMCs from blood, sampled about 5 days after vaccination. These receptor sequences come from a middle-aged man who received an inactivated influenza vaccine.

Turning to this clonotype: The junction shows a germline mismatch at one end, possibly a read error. The CDR3 bases are TGCAGCGTTGTCGCGATGTTACAAGAGATCCAGTACTTC. Its protein is CSVVAMLQEIQYF. The chain couples TRBV29-1 to TRBJ2-5; D unclear. This CDR3 region has 13 residues. CDR1 and CDR2 from the germline V gene are SQVTM and ANQGSEA.

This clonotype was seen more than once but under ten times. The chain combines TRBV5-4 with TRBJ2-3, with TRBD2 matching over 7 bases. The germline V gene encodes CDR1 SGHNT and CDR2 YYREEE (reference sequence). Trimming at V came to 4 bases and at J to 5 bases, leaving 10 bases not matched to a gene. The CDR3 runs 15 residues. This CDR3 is CASSRGLEGEDTQYF. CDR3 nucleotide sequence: TGTGCCAGCAGCCGCGGACTAGAAGGGGAAGATACGCAGTATTTT. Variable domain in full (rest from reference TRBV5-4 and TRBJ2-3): ETGVTQSPTHLIKTRGQQVTLRCSSQSGHNTVSWYQQALGQGPQFIFQYYREEENGRGNFPPRFSGLQFPNYSSELNVNALELDDSALYLCASSRGLEGEDTQYFGPGTRLTVL.

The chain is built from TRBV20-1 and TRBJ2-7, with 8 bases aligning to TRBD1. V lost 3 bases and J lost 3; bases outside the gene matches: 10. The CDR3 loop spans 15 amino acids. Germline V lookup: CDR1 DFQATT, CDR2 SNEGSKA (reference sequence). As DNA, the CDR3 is TGCAGTGCTAGGGAGCAGGGGGCTAGGAACTACGAGCAGTACTTC. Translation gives CSAREQGARNYEQYF.

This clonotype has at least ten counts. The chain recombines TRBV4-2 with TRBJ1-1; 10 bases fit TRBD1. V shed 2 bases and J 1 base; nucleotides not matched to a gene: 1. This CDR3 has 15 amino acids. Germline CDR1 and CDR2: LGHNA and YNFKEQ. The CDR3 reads CASSQRDRGNTEAFF. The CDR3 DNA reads TGTGCCAGCAGCCAAAGGGACAGGGGGAACACTGAAGCTTTCTTT.

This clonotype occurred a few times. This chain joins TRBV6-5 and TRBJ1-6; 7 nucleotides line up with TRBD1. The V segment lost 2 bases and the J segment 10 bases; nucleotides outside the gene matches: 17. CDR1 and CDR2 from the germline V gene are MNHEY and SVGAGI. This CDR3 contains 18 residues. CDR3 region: CASSYTAVGGPRRSPLHF. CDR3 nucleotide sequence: TGTGCCAGCAGTTACACCGCAGTAGGGGGCCCCAGGAGATCACCCCTCCACTTT.

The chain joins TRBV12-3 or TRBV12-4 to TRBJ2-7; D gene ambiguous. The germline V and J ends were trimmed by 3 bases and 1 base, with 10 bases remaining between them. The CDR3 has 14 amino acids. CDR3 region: CASSLGVKSYEQYF. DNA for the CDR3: TGTGCCAGCAGTTTGGGCGTAAAATCCTACGAGCAGTACTTC.

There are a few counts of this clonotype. In DNA form, the CDR3 reads TGTGCCAGCAGTGTACAGGGGCAAGAGACCCAGTACTTC. As protein: CASSVQGQETQYF. V is TRBV27 and J is TRBJ2-5; 7 bases are shared with TRBD1. This CDR3 is built from 13 residues. Per the germline V gene, CDR1 is MNHEY and CDR2 is SMNVEV (reference sequence). Trimming at V came to 5 bases and at J to 2 bases, leaving 2 bases not matched to a gene.

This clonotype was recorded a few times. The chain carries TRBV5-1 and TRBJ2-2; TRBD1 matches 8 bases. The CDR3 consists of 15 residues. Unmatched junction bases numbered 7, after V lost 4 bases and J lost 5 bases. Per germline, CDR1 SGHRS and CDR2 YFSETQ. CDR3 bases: TGCGCCAGCAGCCCCCGACAGGGGAGTACCGGGGAGCTGTTTTTT. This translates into CASSPRQGSTGELFF.

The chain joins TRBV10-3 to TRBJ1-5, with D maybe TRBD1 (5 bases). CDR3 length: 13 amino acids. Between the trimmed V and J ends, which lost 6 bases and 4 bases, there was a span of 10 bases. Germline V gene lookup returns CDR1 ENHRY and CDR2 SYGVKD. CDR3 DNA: TGTGCCATCAGGTCACAGGCAAATCAGCCCCAGCATTTT. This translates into CAIRSQANQPQHF.

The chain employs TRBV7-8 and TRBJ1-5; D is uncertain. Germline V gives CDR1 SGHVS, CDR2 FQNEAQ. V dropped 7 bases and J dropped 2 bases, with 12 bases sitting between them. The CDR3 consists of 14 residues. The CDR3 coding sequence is TGTGCCAGCACTGTAGTGGGCGGCAATCAGCCCCAGCATTTT. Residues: CASTVVGGNQPQHF.

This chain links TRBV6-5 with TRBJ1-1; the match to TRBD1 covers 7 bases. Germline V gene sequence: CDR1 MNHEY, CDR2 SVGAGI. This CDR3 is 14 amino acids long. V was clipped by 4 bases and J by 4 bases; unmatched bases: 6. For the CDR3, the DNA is TGTGCCAGCAGTTGGGACAGAGGTGGCACTGAAGCTTTCTTT. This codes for CASSWDRGGTEAFF.

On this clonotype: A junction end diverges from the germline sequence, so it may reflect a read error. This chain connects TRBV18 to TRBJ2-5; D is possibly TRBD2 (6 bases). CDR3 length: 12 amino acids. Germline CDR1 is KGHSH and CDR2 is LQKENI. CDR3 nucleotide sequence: TGTGCCAGCTCACCGATCCGGGAGACCCAGCACTTC. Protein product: CASSPIRETQHF.

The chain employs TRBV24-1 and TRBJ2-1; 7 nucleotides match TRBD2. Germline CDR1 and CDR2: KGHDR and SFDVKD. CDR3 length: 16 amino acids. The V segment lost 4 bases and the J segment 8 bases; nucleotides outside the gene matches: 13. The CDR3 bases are TGTGCCACCAGTGACCGCGGGCGGGAGCGGGCCGATGAGCAGTTCTTC. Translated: CATSDRGRERADEQFF.

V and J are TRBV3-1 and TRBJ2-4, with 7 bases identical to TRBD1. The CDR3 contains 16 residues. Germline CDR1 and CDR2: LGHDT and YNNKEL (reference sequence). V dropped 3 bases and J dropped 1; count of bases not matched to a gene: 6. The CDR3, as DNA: TGTGCCAGCAGCCAGACACAGGGGTGGGCCAAAAACATTCAGTACTTC. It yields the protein CASSQTQGWAKNIQYF.

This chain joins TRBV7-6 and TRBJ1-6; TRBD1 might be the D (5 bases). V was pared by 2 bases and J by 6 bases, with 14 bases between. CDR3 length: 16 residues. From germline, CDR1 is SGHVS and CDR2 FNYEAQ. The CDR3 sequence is CASSLRVQGGNSPLHF. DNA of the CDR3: TGTGCCAGCAGCTTACGTGTGCAGGGTGGTAATTCACCCCTCCACTTT. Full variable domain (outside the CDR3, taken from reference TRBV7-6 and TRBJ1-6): GAGVSQSPRYKVTKRGQDVALRCDPISGHVSLYWYRQALGQGPEFLTYFNYEAQQDKSGLPNDRFSAERPEGSISTLTIQRTEQRDSAMYRCASSLRVQGGNSPLHFGNGTRLTVT.

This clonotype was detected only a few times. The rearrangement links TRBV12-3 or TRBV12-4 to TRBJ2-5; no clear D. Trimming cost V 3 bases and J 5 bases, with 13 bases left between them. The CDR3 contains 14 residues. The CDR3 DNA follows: TGTGCCAGCAGTTTCGGTACACGGTCGGAGACCCAGTACTTC. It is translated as CASSFGTRSETQYF.

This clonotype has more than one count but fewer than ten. The DNA of the CDR3 is TGTGCCAGCAGCTTTGGAACACAACTTAGCAATCAGCCCCAGCATTTT. This encodes CASSFGTQLSNQPQHF. The chain combines TRBV5-6 with TRBJ1-5; D is undetermined. The CDR3 is 16 residues long. The V end was cut by 2 bases, the J end by 0 bases, with 12 bases between. Germline values: CDR1 SGHDT, CDR2 YYEEEE.